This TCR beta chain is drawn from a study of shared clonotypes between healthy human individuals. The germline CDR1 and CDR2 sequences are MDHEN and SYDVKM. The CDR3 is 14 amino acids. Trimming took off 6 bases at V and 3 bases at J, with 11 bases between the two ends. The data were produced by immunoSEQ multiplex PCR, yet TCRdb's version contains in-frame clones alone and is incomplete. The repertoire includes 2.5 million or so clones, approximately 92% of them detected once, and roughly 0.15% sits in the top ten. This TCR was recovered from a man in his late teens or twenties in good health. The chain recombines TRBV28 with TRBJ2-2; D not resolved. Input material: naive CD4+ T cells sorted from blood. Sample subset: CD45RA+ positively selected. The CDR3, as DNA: TGTGCCAGCAGACAAAACGACTACACCGGGGAGCTGTTTTTT. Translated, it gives CASRQNDYTGELFF.